These 31 T cell receptor beta chains were all obtained from the same sample, sequenced in a study of control samples from healthy donors and cancer patients. Repertoires were generated with immunoSEQ multiplex PCR, while TCRdb's copy carries only in-frame clones and drops some. The sample shows over 50,000 clones, nearly 90% of them seen only once. Input material: blood. These receptors were collected from a man aged 50-59 years in good health.

This chain links TRBV3-1 (or the pseudogene TRBV3-2) with TRBJ1-1; D might be TRBD1 (6 bases). CDR3 length: 16 residues. Germline V CDR1 and CDR2: LGHDT, YNNKEL (reference sequence). V shed 4 bases and J shed 7 bases, with 22 bases lying between them. The chain's CDR3 is CASSPLGRGPGNEAFF. DNA of the CDR3: TGTGCCAGCAGCCCCCTGGGCCGGGGGCCGGGGAATGAAGCTTTCTTT.

This sequence joins TRBV6-5 and TRBJ1-1; D is uncertain. V lost 10 bases, J lost 1 base, and 13 bases lay in between. Germline CDR1 MNHEY, CDR2 SVGAGI. The CDR3 is 13 amino acids. CDR3 amino acids: CATSAQRNTEAFF. The CDR3 nucleotides read TGTGCCACCTCGGCACAGAGGAACACTGAAGCTTTCTTT.

This clone was seen only once. The gene calls are TRBV4-3 and TRBJ2-3; unclear D gene. Germline CDR1 is LGHNA and CDR2 is YSLEER. The V end lost 1 base, the J end lost 3 bases, and 14 bases lay between the germline ends. CDR3 length: 16 amino acids. DNA of the CDR3: TGCGCCAGCAGCCAAGGGAGATCCGCGAGAACAGATACGCAGTATTTT. It codes for CASSQGRSARTDTQYF.

This clone was counted between two and nine times. This chain uses TRBV10-3 with TRBJ2-7; D remains ambiguous. The length of the CDR3 is 11 residues. Germline V gene sequence: CDR1 ENHRY, CDR2 SYGVKD. V was pared by 6 bases and J by 4 bases, with 7 bases between. This chain's CDR3 is CAISQTYEQYF. CDR3 bases: TGTGCCATCAGCCAAACATACGAGCAGTACTTC.

This clone was seen more than once but under ten times. The chain has TRBV11-3 and TRBJ1-3; D uncertain. Germline V gene lookup returns CDR1 SGHNT and CDR2 YENEEA. The CDR3 covers 13 residues. Deletions cut 8 bases from V and 4 bases from J, with 12 bases between. CDR3 protein: CASGGERGNTIYF. CDR3 nucleotide sequence: TGTGCCAGCGGCGGAGAGAGGGGAAACACCATATATTTT.

This chain joins TRBV5-1 and TRBJ1-4, with D possibly being TRBD1 (5 bases). Trimming took 4 bases from V and 0 from J, leaving 10 bases between them. This CDR3 contains 15 residues. Germline V gene data show CDR1 as SGHRS and CDR2 as YFSETQ. The CDR3 DNA follows: TGCGCCAGCAGCCCCGGGGCCGCAACTAATGAAAAACTGTTTTTT. As protein: CASSPGAATNEKLFF.

The chain employs TRBV5-1 and TRBJ2-2, with 11 bases matching TRBD2. The V and J ends lost 4 bases and 6 bases, in that order; junction bases with no gene match: 8. Germline CDR1 is SGHRS and CDR2 is YFSETQ. The CDR3 runs 16 residues. The CDR3 bases are TGCGCCAGCAGCGGCACTAGCGGGAGCACCCCCGGGGAGCTGTTTTTT. Translating it yields CASSGTSGSTPGELFF. Complete variable domain (other parts from reference TRBV5-1 and TRBJ2-2): KAGVTQTPRYLIKTRGQQVTLSCSPISGHRSVSWYQQTPGQGLQFLFEYFSETQRNKGNFPGRFSGRQFSNSRSEMNVSTLELGDSALYLCASSGTSGSTPGELFFGEGSRLTVL.

J is TRBJ1-3 and V is TRBV19; a weak D match, TRBD1 (5 bases). The CDR3 runs to 15 residues. Trimming left V 8 bases short and J 0 bases short, with 14 bases between. Per the germline V gene, CDR1 is LNHDA and CDR2 is SQIVND (reference sequence). CDR3 sequence: CASGRDFASGNTIYF. CDR3 DNA: TGTGCCAGTGGCCGGGACTTCGCCTCTGGAAACACCATATATTTT.

The chain couples TRBV18 to TRBJ2-4; 7 bases map to TRBD1. The trim removed 4 bases at V and 5 bases at J, leaving 2 bases unmatched. CDR3 length: 13 residues. Per the germline V gene, CDR1 is KGHSH and CDR2 is LQKENI. The CDR3 DNA reads as TGTGCCAGCTCACGGGGGACAGAAAACATTCAGTACTTC. Protein: CASSRGTENIQYF.

This clone was detected only once. This chain joins TRBV3-1 (or the pseudogene TRBV3-2) and TRBJ2-5, with TRBD2 matching over 8 bases. The V gene's germline CDR1 is LGHDT and CDR2 YNNKEL (reference sequence). The V segment lost 4 bases and the J segment 2 bases; nucleotides outside the gene matches: 6. The CDR3 sequence is 15 residues long. CDR3: CASSPRGGAQETQYF. The CDR3 DNA reads as TGTGCCAGCAGCCCACGGGGGGGCGCACAAGAGACCCAGTACTTC.

V is TRBV7-8 and J is TRBJ2-1; TRBD1 matches 8 bases. J lost 5 bases, V lost 3 bases, and 3 bases had no gene match. CDR1 SGHVS and CDR2 FQNEAQ come from the germline V gene. The CDR3 sequence is 14 residues long. CDR3 in DNA: TGTGCCAGCAGCTTGGGACAGGAAGACAATGAGCAGTTCTTC. Its protein is CASSLGQEDNEQFF.

This clone was counted a single time. The chain couples TRBV11-2 to TRBJ2-1; 10 bases agree with TRBD2. The CDR3 covers 14 residues. Germline lookup yields CDR1 SGHAT and CDR2 FQNNGV. The ends lost 11 bases at V and 7 bases at J; junction bases unmatched: 11. CDR3 bases: TGTGCCTGTGGGGCTAGCGGGAGTTTAAATGAGCAGTTCTTC. Translated, it gives CACGASGSLNEQFF.

The chain carries TRBV6-5 and TRBJ2-1; no clear D. The V gene lost 7 bases and the J gene lost 0 bases, with 13 bases spanning the gap. The CDR3 has 15 residues. The germline V gene has CDR1 MNHEY and CDR2 SVGAGI. The CDR3 bases are TGTGCCAGCACCAAGAGACTGAGCTCCTACAATGAGCAGTTCTTC. It specifies CASTKRLSSYNEQFF.

V gene TRBV28 combines with J gene TRBJ1-2; D call uncertain. Trimming pared 2 bases from V and 3 bases from J, leaving 1 base between. CDR3 length equals 11 residues. From germline, CDR1 is MDHEN and CDR2 SYDVKM. This CDR3 is CASSLHYGYTF. CDR3 in DNA: TGTGCCAGCAGTTTACACTATGGCTACACCTTC.

J is TRBJ2-4 and V is TRBV28, with D perhaps TRBD1 or TRBD2 (5 bases each). The CDR3 covers 14 residues. Trimming stripped 5 bases from V and 6 bases from J, with 14 bases between. Germline CDR1 reads MDHEN; CDR2 reads SYDVKM. The CDR3 region has the DNA TGTGCCAGCAGTACGGGGACGGCGGGAAACATTCAGTACTTC. This gives the protein CASSTGTAGNIQYF.

CDR3 nucleotides: TGTGCCAGCAGCTTGTGGTCAGGGCTAAACACTGAAGCTTTCTTT. Translation gives CASSLWSGLNTEAFF. The chain couples TRBV5-4 to TRBJ1-1; the D gene is possibly TRBD1 (5 bases). CDR1 is SGHNT, CDR2 YYREEE, per germline (reference sequence). Trimming cost V 1 base and J 2 bases, with 12 bases left between them. This CDR3 spans 15 amino acids.

The chain has TRBV18 and TRBJ1-1; D unresolved. The CDR3 has 15 residues. V was pared by 0 bases and J by 1 base, with 9 bases between. The germline V gene has CDR1 KGHSH and CDR2 LQKENI. The CDR3 bases are TGTGCCAGCTCACCACCGTCTAACACGAACACTGAAGCTTTCTTT. This codes for CASSPPSNTNTEAFF.

The rearrangement links TRBV3-1 (or the pseudogene TRBV3-2) to TRBJ2-2; possibly TRBD1 for D (6 bases). CDR1 and CDR2 from the germline V gene are LGHDT and YNNKEL (reference sequence). There are 15 residues in the CDR3. With 4 bases removed from V and 0 bases from J, the gap between germline ends came to 9 bases. The CDR3 sequence is CASSRDTTNTGELFF. CDR3 in DNA: TGTGCCAGCAGCCGGGACACCACGAACACCGGGGAGCTGTTTTTT.

The chain joins TRBV28 to TRBJ2-7, with D possibly being TRBD1 (6 bases). With 6 bases removed from V and 2 bases from J, the gap between germline ends came to 17 bases. Germline V gene lookup returns CDR1 MDHEN and CDR2 SYDVKM. The CDR3 is made up of 15 amino acids. CDR3 sequence: CASSFEKGQPYEQYF. CDR3 sequence (DNA): TGTGCCAGCAGCTTCGAAAAGGGACAACCCTACGAGCAGTACTTC.

In its sample, this clone was seen once. The V call is TRBV28, the J call TRBJ1-2; TRBD1 is a possible D gene (5 bases). V was cut by 4 bases and J by 0 bases, with 12 bases left in between. This CDR3 has 15 amino acids. The germline CDR1 and CDR2 sequences are MDHEN and SYDVKM. The chain's CDR3 is CASSYMTDSNYGYTF. The CDR3 DNA sequence: TGTGCCAGCAGTTACATGACAGATTCTAACTATGGCTACACCTTC.

This chain connects TRBV5-1 to TRBJ2-2; 10 nucleotides line up with TRBD2. Germline V gene data show CDR1 as SGHRS and CDR2 as YFSETQ. The CDR3 sequence is 16 residues long. V was clipped by 3 bases and J by 5 bases; unmatched bases: 7. DNA of the CDR3: TGCGCCAGCAGCTATCTAGCGGGAGAGGGAACCGGGGAGCTGTTTTTT. The encoded protein is CASSYLAGEGTGELFF. The variable domain in full, completed from reference TRBV5-1 and TRBJ2-2, reads KAGVTQTPRYLIKTRGQQVTLSCSPISGHRSVSWYQQTPGQGLQFLFEYFSETQRNKGNFPGRFSGRQFSNSRSEMNVSTLELGDSALYLCASSYLAGEGTGELFFGEGSRLTVL.

V usage is TRBV11-3 and J usage is TRBJ2-2; no firm D call. The CDR3 has 14 residues. CDR1 and CDR2 from the germline V gene are SGHNT and YENEEA. Trimming left V 5 bases short and J 3 bases short, with 10 bases between. CDR3 residues: CASSPEADTGELFF. CDR3 DNA: TGTGCCAGCAGCCCAGAAGCCGACACCGGGGAGCTGTTTTTT.

This clone was counted once. The V call is TRBV4-3, the J call TRBJ1-5; D is unresolved. CDR3 length: 15 amino acids. CDR1 and CDR2 (germline): LGHNA, YSLEER. Trimming removed 1 base from V and 0 bases from J, with 7 bases in between. The chain's CDR3 is CASSQGRNSNQPQHF. CDR3 sequence (DNA): TGCGCCAGCAGCCAAGGCAGGAATAGCAATCAGCCCCAGCATTTT.

The chain is built from TRBV14 and TRBJ1-5; possible D gene TRBD1, 5 bases. The V gene's germline CDR1 is SGHDN and CDR2 FVKESK. The CDR3 runs 14 residues. Trimming took off 5 bases at V and 3 bases at J, with 11 bases between the two ends. The CDR3 sequence is CASSEGDANQPQHF. CDR3 sequence (DNA): TGTGCCAGCAGCGAAGGGGACGCCAATCAGCCCCAGCATTTT.

This clone was found once. In nucleotides, the CDR3 is TGTGCCAGCAGTTTCCGGGATCAAGAGACCCAGTACTTC. It yields the protein CASSFRDQETQYF. This chain connects TRBV12-3 or TRBV12-4 to TRBJ2-5, with TRBD2 as a possible D gene (5 bases). Between the trimmed V and J ends, which lost 3 bases and 2 bases, there was a span of 7 bases. The CDR3 contains 13 residues.

The chain links TRBV6-2 or TRBV6-3 to TRBJ2-7; D gene ambiguous. Germline CDR1 reads MNHEY; CDR2 reads SVGEGT. V gave up 5 bases and J gave up 2 bases, with 10 bases separating them. The CDR3 spans 13 residues. The CDR3 region is CASSPGGTYEQYF. DNA for the CDR3: TGTGCCAGCAGTCCCGGCGGCACCTACGAGCAGTACTTC.

The chain joins TRBV6-1 to TRBJ1-1; D gene uncertain. Germline CDR1 reads MNHNS; CDR2 reads SASEGT. The CDR3 is made up of 11 amino acids. Trimming left V 3 bases short and J 3 bases short, with 2 bases between. In DNA form, the CDR3 reads TGTGCCAGCAGTGAGGACACTGAAGCTTTCTTT. It yields the protein CASSEDTEAFF.

The chain has TRBV10-1 and TRBJ2-1; D perhaps matches TRBD2 (5 bases). Germline CDR1 reads WNHNN; CDR2 reads SYGVQD (reference sequence). The CDR3 spans 12 residues. V lost 4 bases and J lost 9, with 10 bases in between. CDR3 in DNA: TGCGCCAGCAGTGTTCTAGCCGGTGAGCAGTTCTTC. The encoded protein is CASSVLAGEQFF.

CDR3: CASAAGSLGTGELFF. The CDR3 DNA follows: TGTGCCAGCGCGGCCGGGAGTCTAGGCACCGGGGAGCTGTTTTTT. V is TRBV6-6 and J is TRBJ2-2; perhaps TRBD2 as D (6 bases). This CDR3 spans 15 amino acids. Trimming took 8 bases from V and 4 from J, leaving 17 bases between them. The germline gives CDR1 MNHNY, CDR2 SVGAGI (reference sequence).

This clone has only one observation. The chain joins TRBV18 to TRBJ2-1; no definite D call. Trimming took off 2 bases at V and 2 bases at J, with 4 bases between the two ends. Germline lookup yields CDR1 KGHSH and CDR2 LQKENI. CDR3 size: 13 residues. CDR3 loop: CASSPMAYNEQFF. CDR3 sequence (DNA): TGTGCCAGCTCACCAATGGCCTACAATGAGCAGTTCTTC.

CDR3 sequence: CASSAINPATQHF. CDR3 in DNA: TGTGCCAGCAGTGCGATTAATCCGGCTACCCAGCATTTT. The chain carries TRBV28 and TRBJ1-5, with no clear D. In germline, CDR1 is MDHEN, CDR2 SYDVKM. Trimming removed 5 bases at V and 11 bases at J, with 16 bases between. The CDR3 has 13 amino acids.